This T cell receptor beta chain was captured in a study of regulatory T cells in long-lasting Graves disease (dated by TCRdb to the early 2020s). Background for the entire study: Persistent Graves' disease meant more than 5 years of antithyroid drug treatment with TSH receptor autoantibodies that stayed positive. Persistent Graves' disease patients were compared with newly diagnosed Graves' disease patients by peripheral blood TCR sequencing and RNA sequencing. The study took place in China and was registered as a clinical trial. TCR sequencing covered some 13 persistent and approximately 20 newly diagnosed Graves' disease patients, some 35 samples in total. On average, persistent Graves' disease patients in the clinical cohort had been on antithyroid drugs for approximately ten years. The research as a whole found: Compared with newly diagnosed patients, persistent Graves' disease patients had lower TCR Shannon entropy and fewer highly expanded clones, which suggests clonal expansion. Patients with persistent disease shared more public clonotypes (around 2,500) than newly diagnosed patients did (966). Sequencing and analysis were restricted to the TCR beta chain. TRBV28, TRBJ1-2 and TRBJ2-5 were preferentially used in persistent disease, while TRBV20-1 and TRBJ2-1 were favored in newly diagnosed disease. The authors acknowledged the small sample size as a limitation that may reduce accuracy. Only peripheral blood was studied, because thyroid tissue, the primary lesion, was inaccessible.

The meaning of the sample's time point label: persistent/refractory GD, antithyroid drugs over 5 years with positive TRAb. For both TCR sequencing and RNA sequencing, RNA was extracted from PBMCs in TRIzol. The diagnosis of Graves' disease was made according to American Thyroid Association guidelines. Recruitment of patients was carried out at an endocrinology department in Xi'an, China. Each patient gave about 9.1 milliliters of peripheral blood, collected in an EDTA anticoagulant tube. Ficoll Paque Plus density gradient separation was used to isolate PBMCs, and no further T cell sorting was done. An Agilent 2100 Bioanalyzer and agarose gel were used to check RNA quality, while a NanoDrop 2000 measured RNA concentration. The germline V gene (reference sequence) specifies MNHEY as CDR1 and SMNVEV as CDR2. Ends trimmed: V by 4 bases, J by 5 bases; bases unmatched to a gene: 16. From the cysteine through the phenylalanine, the CDR3 covers 18 amino acids. The sequence is cut down to CDR3 DNA, 54 bases in frame from base 1.

Preparation of the library involved multiplex PCR. Sequencing instrument: Illumina HiSeq 4000. iRepertoire HTBI primers and Arm-PCR amplification of CDR3 regions were used to construct TCR beta libraries. Before sequencing, the PCR products underwent gel purification. Processing in the source paper ran as follows. Across samples, some 62 TRBV and 13 to 15 TRBJ segments were identified and used for gene usage analysis of CDR3 amino acid clonotypes. Filtered high-quality paired reads were merged into contigs using COPE and FqMerger. Contigs were aligned with BLAST to IMGT TRBV, TRBD and TRBJ reference genes, and CDR3 was defined per IMGT. Any clonotype with a frequency above 0.1% was counted as a highly expanded clone. Shannon entropy served as the measure of repertoire diversity, while the Gini coefficient captured V-J evenness. Public clonotypes were defined as clonotypes shared by more than one individual. Clones were called with MiXCR by TCRdb after fastp trimmed the public reads at Q25, and only in-frame beta chains were retained. Each CDR3 protein appears once, grouped with its most common genes and DNA. The V and J calls were determined by TCRdb, not by the authors. This sample has about 400,000 distinct CDR3 sequences in its table, and around 21% of those were observed once. Around 20% of the sample belongs to the ten largest clones.

Ten or more counts support this clonotype. There is no known antigen for this receptor. No base quality information exists; no much larger clone differs at one position. This sequence originates from a female donor with Graves disease. Rearrangement joined TRBV27 to TRBJ2-7; a stretch of 11 junction bases matches TRBD2. The sample in question was peripheral blood mononuclear cells (PBMCs), obtained when the disease was refractory, from a patient treated with antithyroid drugs. At the DNA level, the sequence is TGTGCCAGCAGTTCCCTCCCTCAACTAGCGGGAGATAATGACGAGCAGTACTTC. It translates to CASSSLPQLAGDNDEQYF.